This is a list of T cell receptor beta chains from one sample in a study of T cells in Graves' hyperthyroidism and ophthalmopathy. TCRdb called the multiplex PCR reads again in MiXCR, with one record for every CDR3 protein. The sample contains under 350,000 distinct CDR3 sequences, 17% of which appear only once. The sample consisted of blood. These receptors came from a woman aged 55-69 years with Graves' ophthalmopathy. Each CDR3 is given with its conserved first and last residue. The D gene is left open where the match is weak. Rows give clone size only sometimes, using once, few, many, or a class for an expanded clone.

J gene	clone size	CDR3 length	V gene	D gene	CDR3 DNA	CDR3 protein
TRBJ2-7	many	14	TRBV3-1	-	TGTGCCAGCAGCCGACAGGCGCAAGGGGGCGAGCAGTACTTC	CASSRQAQGGEQYF
TRBJ2-7	many	14	TRBV24-1	-	TGTGCCACTGGGGGGGGGGCAAGGTTCGACGAGCAGTACTTC	CATGGGARFDEQYF
TRBJ2-1	few	15	TRBV5-5	TRBD1	TGTGCCAGCAGCTCTAGGACAGGTAGCTACAATGAGCAGTTCTTC	CASSSRTGSYNEQFF
TRBJ1-1	many	17	TRBV7-8	TRBD1	TGTGCCAGCAGCTTAAACCTCAGGGGGAGGTGGGACACTGAAGCTTTCTTT	CASSLNLRGRWDTEAFF
TRBJ2-1	many	16	TRBV11-2	TRBD2	TGTGCCAGCAGCCCACGGAGCGGGATGCTATACAATGAGCAGTTCTTC	CASSPRSGMLYNEQFF
TRBJ2-4	-	16	TRBV6-1	-	TGTGCCAGCAGTGAAGCCCCCGGGTGGATCGGAAACATTCAGTACTTC	CASSEAPGWIGNIQYF
TRBJ2-3	many	17	TRBV12-3/TRBV12-4	TRBD2	TGTGCCAGCAGTTTGACATCTAGCGGGAGACGAACAGATACGCAGTATTTT	CASSLTSSGRRTDTQYF
TRBJ2-3	-	14	TRBV19	-	TGTGCCAGTACGAGGGCAGCTAGCACAGATACGCAGTATTTT	CASTRAASTDTQYF
TRBJ1-5	-	15	TRBV18	TRBD1	TGTGCCAGCTCACCGCGACAGGGGCCCAATCAGCCCCAGCATTTT	CASSPRQGPNQPQHF
TRBJ1-2	-	13	TRBV5-1	-	TGCGCCAGCAGCCAAGATCGACGTTATGGCTACACCTTC	CASSQDRRYGYTF
TRBJ1-6	-	16	TRBV9	TRBD1	TGTGCCAGCAGCGGTTCCGGACAGGGTAGTTTTTCACCCCTCCACTTT	CASSGSGQGSFSPLHF
TRBJ1-6	many	14	TRBV20-1	-	TGCAGTGCAACGGATCCTCGGAGGAATTCACCCCTCCACTTT	CSATDPRRNSPLHF
TRBJ1-1	-	16	TRBV4-3	TRBD1	TGCGCCAGCAGCCAAGAGTGGACAGGATCTTACACTGAAGCTTTCTTT	CASSQEWTGSYTEAFF
TRBJ2-5	many	12	TRBV2	-	TGTGCCAGCACTGGGGAGCAAGAGACCCAGTACTTC	CASTGEQETQYF
TRBJ2-1	few	14	TRBV19	-	TGTGCCAGTAGTATTCGTACAGGGTCCGATGAGCAGTTCTTC	CASSIRTGSDEQFF
TRBJ2-3	many	17	TRBV19	TRBD2	TGTGCCAGTAGTCCGTGGACTAGCGGGAGGGTGGAAAAGACGCAGTATTTT	CASSPWTSGRVEKTQYF
TRBJ2-2	-	18	TRBV5-1	TRBD1	TGCGCCAGCAGCTTGGGATCTGGGACAGTTAAGAACACCGGGGAGCTGTTTTTT	CASSLGSGTVKNTGELFF
TRBJ1-1	many	14	TRBV6-1	TRBD1	TGTGCCAGCAGTCACGGGACAGAGAACACTGAAGCTTTCTTT	CASSHGTENTEAFF
TRBJ2-3	many	14	TRBV7-3	TRBD1	TGTGCCAGCAGCTTAAAGGACAGGGGGGATACGCAGTATTTT	CASSLKDRGDTQYF
TRBJ1-2	many	15	TRBV7-2	TRBD1	TGTGCCAGCAGCTTAGGGACAGGGGTGTTTGGAGGCTACACCTTC	CASSLGTGVFGGYTF
TRBJ1-2	-	13	TRBV2	-	TGTGCCAGCAGGAACTGGGGGCAGGGTGGCTACACCTTC	CASRNWGQGGYTF
TRBJ2-1	-	15	TRBV7-3	TRBD2	TGTGCCAGCAGCTCTGGACTAGCGGGAGGCAATGAGCAGTTCTTC	CASSSGLAGGNEQFF
TRBJ2-7	many	13	TRBV12-3/TRBV12-4	TRBD1	TGTGCCAGCAGCGACACGACAGGGGGCGAGCAGTACTTC	CASSDTTGGEQYF
TRBJ2-7	many	15	TRBV4-1	-	TGCGCCAGCAGCCAAGGCCCCGCGACAGGTAACGAGCAGTACTTC	CASSQGPATGNEQYF
TRBJ2-2	many	15	TRBV5-1	-	TGCGCCAGCAGCTTAGGGGCTGGGTACACCGGGGAGCTGTTTTTT	CASSLGAGYTGELFF
TRBJ2-5	-	13	TRBV19	TRBD1	TGTGCCAGTAGAACGACAGGGGACGAGACCCAGTACTTC	CASRTTGDETQYF
TRBJ2-3	-	17	TRBV7-2	-	TGTGCCAGCAGCTTAGCCTCCTTGCTTGACAACACAGATACGCAGTATTTT	CASSLASLLDNTDTQYF
TRBJ2-2	-	16	TRBV6-5	-	TGTGCCAGCAGTTACCCGGGCCCGTTGAACACCGGGGAGCTGTTTTTT	CASSYPGPLNTGELFF
TRBJ1-3	many	15	TRBV9	TRBD1	TGTGCCAGCAGCTTGGGACAGGGGGCTGGAAACACCATATATTTT	CASSLGQGAGNTIYF
TRBJ1-1	-	11	TRBV20-1	TRBD1	TGCAGTGCAGCCGGACAGGGTGAAGCTTTCTTT	CSAAGQGEAFF
TRBJ2-1	-	18	TRBV28	TRBD2	TGTGCCAGCAAGGATGGACTAGCGGGAGGGTCGGACTACAATGAGCAGTTCTTC	CASKDGLAGGSDYNEQFF
TRBJ2-5	-	15	TRBV5-8	TRBD2	TGTGCCAGCAGCTTGGGAATAGCGGGGGGCAAGACCCAGTACTTC	CASSLGIAGGKTQYF
TRBJ2-7	-	13	TRBV18	TRBD1	TGTGCCAGCTCACCTGGGGACAGGGACGAGCAGTACTTC	CASSPGDRDEQYF
TRBJ1-2	many	16	TRBV6-1	-	TGTGCCAGCAGTGAGAGACAGGCCGGTCAGGGCTATGGCTACACCTTC	CASSERQAGQGYGYTF
TRBJ2-1	many	18	TRBV5-1	TRBD2	TGCGCCAGCAGCCCCGGGACTAGCGGGAGAACCTCCTACAATGAGCAGTTCTTC	CASSPGTSGRTSYNEQFF
TRBJ2-1	many	16	TRBV27	-	TGTGCCAGCAGGCCACAAAGGACGGACTCCTACAATGAGCAGTTCTTC	CASRPQRTDSYNEQFF
TRBJ1-1	many	13	TRBV18	-	TGTGCCAGCTCACGTGACCGGAACACTGAAGCTTTCTTT	CASSRDRNTEAFF
TRBJ2-7	-	16	TRBV2	TRBD2	TGTGCCAGCAGTGAAGCCGGGACTAGGGGCGCCTACGAGCAGTACTTC	CASSEAGTRGAYEQYF
TRBJ1-5	many	12	TRBV20-1	TRBD1	TGCAGTGCTGCAGGGGGTACACAGCCCCAGCATTTT	CSAAGGTQPQHF
TRBJ2-1	few	16	TRBV7-4	TRBD2	TGTGCCAGCAGCTTAGAATCTAGCGGAACGTACAATGAGCAGTTCTTC	CASSLESSGTYNEQFF
TRBJ2-5	many	14	TRBV7-2	TRBD1	TGTGCCAGCAGCCTCAGACAGGGTGGGGAGACCCAGTACTTC	CASSLRQGGETQYF
TRBJ1-5	many	13	TRBV10-3	-	TGTGCCATCAGTGGACAGGTAGATCAGCCCCAGCATTTT	CAISGQVDQPQHF
TRBJ1-2	many	13	TRBV2	-	TGTGCCAGCAGTCGTCCAGGGACCGTAAGCTACACCTTC	CASSRPGTVSYTF
TRBJ2-1	-	18	TRBV20-1	-	TGCAGTGCTAGTACCCCCCTACCGGGGCGAGCCTCCTACAATGAGCAGTTCTTC	CSASTPLPGRASYNEQFF
TRBJ2-4	-	16	TRBV5-6	-	TGTGCCAGCAGCTTGAGTAGGGATGGGGCCAAAAACATTCAGTACTTC	CASSLSRDGAKNIQYF
TRBJ1-6	many	14	TRBV12-3/TRBV12-4	-	TGTGCCAGCGGGACTCCAGGGAGTAATTCACCCCTCCACTTT	CASGTPGSNSPLHF